Described below is a single TCR beta chain sequence and its context. Other nucleotide sequences from this sample produce the same CDR3. Sequencing was performed with immunoSEQ multiplex PCR; in TCRdb, only in-frame clones are kept and a portion is missing. Among around 500,000 clones listed, approximately 80% were seen once. Trimming removed 1 base from V and 1 base from J, with 2 bases in between. The CDR3 runs to 13 residues. CDR1 and CDR2 from the germline V gene are SEHNR and FQNEAQ (reference sequence). The data belong to a study of shared clonotypes between healthy human individuals. The sequenced sample was PBMCs. V usage is TRBV7-9 and J usage is TRBJ1-5; D is uncertain. This TCR derives from a woman in her forties in good health. Some clones in this sample may be carry-over from other donors' samples. The CDR3 sequence: CASSLESNQPQHF. In DNA, the CDR3 is TGTGCCAGCAGCTTAGAAAGCAATCAGCCCCAGCATTTT. Full variable domain (rest looked up from reference TRBV7-9 and TRBJ1-5): DTGVSQNPRHKITKRGQNVTFRCDPISEHNRLYWYRQTLGQGPEFLTYFQNEAQLEKSRLLSDRFSAERPKGSFSTLEIQRTEQGDSAMYLCASSLESNQPQHFGDGTRLSIL.